This T cell receptor (beta chain) was observed in a study of blood T cell repertoires in COVID-19 (dated by TCRdb to 2020 to 2021). Regarding the study in general: The collaborator samples originated in the United States, Italy and Spain and spanned the acute and convalescent phases of COVID-19. The repertoires were made available in a free public database intended to serve as a resource for research on the immune response to SARS-CoV-2. Where HLA class I and class II types were available, the types were taken from metadata supplied by the sample provider, not from assay-based typing. Samples were obtained from the ongoing ImmuneRACE study (first 160 participants) and from 1,254 subjects provided by 6 global collaborators. A de-identified subject ID, COVID-19 status, age in years and sex were almost always included in the sample metadata. The prospective study material was composed of cDNA or gDNA derived from T cells, B-cell-depleted T cells, or PBMCs. Deeply sampled blood TCRbeta repertoires from subjects exposed to, actively infected with, or recovered from COVID-19 were included in the dataset.

The germline V gene yields SQVTM for CDR1 and ANQGSEA for CDR2. The cysteine opens and the phenylalanine closes a CDR3 of 15 amino acids. Left in the record is the CDR3 DNA by itself, 45 bases read in frame from the first base. V is shortened by 3 bases, J by 0 bases, and the region joining them spans 14 bases. TCRbeta CDR3 regions were amplified from genomic DNA using the immunoSEQ Assay, a bias-controlled multiplex PCR. As for the authors' bioinformatics: The number of nucleated cells in each sample was estimated from the amplification of reference gene primers within the assay. Sequence reads were collapsed and filtered to measure the absolute abundance of every unique TCRbeta CDR3 rearrangement. For each sample, productive Simpson clonality was calculated as the square root of Simpson's diversity index across productive rearrangements. Not all clones reach the TCRdb copy of this immuneACCESS table, which keeps in-frame sequences only. Checked studies attribute under half of the gap to unresolved V genes and leave the rest unexplained. For V, J and clone size, that table is used; D and trimming come from the DNA. This sample has about 350,000 clones in its table, and about 90% of those were observed once. The top ten hold approximately 3% of the sample.

Enrolling through a virtual design, the prospective study's participants ranged in age from roughly 18 to 95 years and lived across some 23 United States geographic areas. Cohort assignment in the prospective study relied on participant-reported clinical history from a screening survey and a study questionnaire. Recovered participants in ImmuneRACE Cohort 3 were defined by two consecutive negative NP/OP PCR tests, clearance by a healthcare professional, or resolution of symptoms. In the prospective study, whole blood, serum and a nasopharyngeal or oropharyngeal swab were collected from each participant by mobile phlebotomists. Participants in the prospective study had the option to provide additional blood draws and questionnaires over an approximately 2-month period. Before DNA extraction, blood samples from the prospective study were shipped at room temperature or frozen. Overall study results and their limits: Clinical and demographic metadata were provided uncurated, with the amount varying by source and participant.

This clone was seen only once. Its target antigen remains unknown. Nothing much larger sits one base from this clone, and base qualities are not available. This receptor was taken from a woman aged 25 to 39 who had recovered from COVID-19. Sequenced: PBMCs or T cells enriched from blood (not recorded which). This receptor chain uses TRBV29-1 and TRBJ1-1, and perhaps TRBD1 as D gene, on 5 matching bases. This receptor carries the CDR3 CSVDPRRGMNTEAFF. The nucleotides read TGCAGCGTTGATCCACGACGGGGGATGAACACTGAAGCTTTCTTT.